This T cell receptor beta chain comes out of a study of cytomegalovirus exposure and HLA in healthy donors. Study background: There were some 400 genotyped donors. Of these, roughly 80% fell in the genetic ancestry cluster associated with self-reported Caucasian donors.

The germline V and J ends were trimmed by 5 bases and 5 bases, with 12 bases remaining between them. Germline loops: CDR1 SEHNR, CDR2 FQNEAQ (reference sequence). The CDR3 extends over 13 amino acids. The PCR used 60 Vbeta and 13 Jbeta primers. TCRdb's copy holds only in-frame clones and misses some; the assay was immunoSEQ multiplex PCR. The sample yields over 150,000 clones, 80% seen once. The sequenced sample was PBMCs. This chain uses TRBV7-9 with TRBJ2-5, with a tentative D call TRBD1 (6 bases). This TCR derives from a man aged 30 to 39 in good health and CMV-seropositive. CDR3 amino acids: CASSQQGTETQYF. The CDR3 DNA reads as TGTGCCAGCAGCCAACAGGGTACGGAGACCCAGTACTTC.